These 30 T cell receptor beta chains share one sample of origin, sequenced in a study of shared clonotypes between healthy human individuals. The method was immunoSEQ multiplex PCR; TCRdb's version includes in-frame clones alone and lacks a portion of them. This sample has about 1,800,000 clones, with around 96% found just once. Terminally differentiated effector memory CD45RA+ cells were excluded by CCR7 positive selection of CD45RO-negative cells. Material for sequencing was naive CD8+ T cells sorted from blood. These receptors all come from a man between 18 and 35 years old in good health.

The chain has TRBV9 and TRBJ2-7; no definite D call. Trimming removed 0 bases from V and 6 bases from J, with 13 bases in between. CDR1 SGDLS and CDR2 YYNGEE come from the germline V gene. There are 14 residues in the CDR3. The CDR3 DNA reads as TGTGCCAGCAGCGTAGCCTCCTCTGTGGGCGAGCAGTACTTC. This codes for CASSVASSVGEQYF.

Note on this clone: Other nucleotide sequences in the sample specify the same CDR3. This chain links TRBV5-1 with TRBJ1-1; possible D gene TRBD1, 6 bases. V shed 5 bases and J shed 8 bases, with 10 bases lying between them. In germline, CDR1 is SGHRS, CDR2 YFSETQ. The CDR3 runs to 11 residues. The CDR3 loop is CASSEGTEAFF. CDR3 in DNA: TGCGCCAGCAGTGAGGGGACAGAAGCTTTCTTT.

Note on this clone: The sample carries other DNA sequences with the same CDR3. This sequence joins TRBV5-4 and TRBJ1-1; the D is unclear. The CDR3 is made up of 11 amino acids. V lost 4 bases to trimming and J lost 2 bases, with 3 bases between them. Looked up from germline, CDR1 is SGHNT and CDR2 is YYREEE (reference sequence). The DNA of the CDR3 is TGTGCCAGCAGCCAAAACACTGAAGCTTTCTTT. It translates to CASSQNTEAFF.

The V and J genes are TRBV14 and TRBJ2-7; D unclear. CDR1 SGHDN and CDR2 FVKESK come from the germline V gene. The CDR3 consists of 14 residues. The germline V and J ends were trimmed by 2 bases and 0 bases, with 8 bases remaining between them. DNA of the CDR3: TGTGCCAGCAGCCAAACTTCAGGCTCCTACGAGCAGTACTTC. This codes for CASSQTSGSYEQYF.

Remarks on this clone: Different DNA sequences within this sample yield the same CDR3. This chain joins TRBV9 and TRBJ2-7, with unresolved D. This CDR3 region has 15 residues. Trimming cost V 2 bases and J 2 bases, with 14 bases left between them. The germline CDR1 and CDR2 sequences are SGDLS and YYNGEE. CDR3 bases: TGTGCCAGCAGCGTCGACCCTTCTGGGACCTACGAGCAGTACTTC. This codes for CASSVDPSGTYEQYF.

The chain combines TRBV7-6 with TRBJ2-5; TRBD2 matches 10 bases. V lost 1 base, J lost 5 bases, and 4 bases stayed unmatched. Germline V CDR1 and CDR2: SGHVS, FNYEAQ. This CDR3 is built from 15 residues. This CDR3 reads CASSLGGTSEETQYF. In DNA form, the CDR3 reads TGTGCCAGCAGCTTAGGTGGGACTAGCGAGGAGACCCAGTACTTC.

V gene TRBV9 combines with J gene TRBJ1-1; possible D gene TRBD1, 5 bases. Germline V gene data show CDR1 as SGDLS and CDR2 as YYNGEE. This CDR3 spans 14 amino acids. V lost 4 bases and J lost 0, with 10 bases in between. The CDR3: CASSLTALNTEAFF. The CDR3 DNA sequence: TGTGCCAGCAGCCTGACAGCCTTGAACACTGAAGCTTTCTTT. Using reference TRBV9 and TRBJ1-1 for the parts outside the CDR3, the full variable domain is DSGVTQTPKHLITATGQRVTLRCSPRSGDLSVYWYQQSLDQGLQFLIQYYNGEERAKGNILERFSAQQFPDLHSELNLSSLELGDSALYFCASSLTALNTEAFFGQGTRLTVV.

The CDR3 sequence: CASNLVSGGTEAFF. The DNA for the CDR3 is TGTGCCAGCAACCTCGTCTCCGGGGGCACTGAAGCTTTCTTT. The chain has TRBV27 and TRBJ1-1; D is perhaps TRBD1 (5 bases). This CDR3 spans 14 amino acids. CDR1 is MNHEY, CDR2 SMNVEV, per germline (reference sequence). V was pared by 7 bases and J by 4 bases, with 16 bases between.

This clone appeared once. The CDR3 sequence: CASSWSGTNTEAFF. The CDR3 DNA is TGTGCCAGCAGTTGGTCAGGTACGAACACTGAAGCTTTCTTT. The chain recombines TRBV27 with TRBJ1-1, with D hard to call. From germline, CDR1 is MNHEY and CDR2 SMNVEV (reference sequence). The CDR3 spans 14 residues. V gave up 4 bases and J gave up 1 base, with 10 bases separating them.

The genes are TRBV6-5 and TRBJ1-3, with 12 nucleotides matching TRBD1. V lost 6 bases and J lost 5; bases outside the gene matches: 5. The CDR3 totals 15 residues. Per the germline V gene, CDR1 is MNHEY and CDR2 is SVGAGI. CDR3 region: CASRTGTGGRNTIYF. Here the CDR3 DNA reads TGTGCCAGCAGAACTGGGACAGGGGGCAGAAACACCATATATTTT.

Worth noting for this clone: Other DNA sequences in the sample encode the same CDR3. The gene calls are TRBV4-3 and TRBJ2-7; TRBD2 agrees at 11 bases. The ends lost 1 base at V and 4 bases at J; junction bases unmatched: 6. CDR3 length equals 16 residues. CDR1 is LGHNA and CDR2 is YSLEER in the germline V gene. Here the CDR3 DNA reads TGCGCCAGCAGCCAAGGAACTAGCGGGAGCGGTTACGAGCAGTACTTC. Protein sequence: CASSQGTSGSGYEQYF.

The chain links TRBV5-4 to TRBJ1-1; D call uncertain. The V and J ends lost 5 bases and 6 bases respectively, with 11 bases between them. From germline, CDR1 is SGHNT and CDR2 YYREEE (reference sequence). The CDR3 consists of 12 residues. The CDR3 protein is CASRGQRAEAFF. Written as DNA, the CDR3 is TGTGCCAGCAGGGGCCAGCGGGCTGAAGCTTTCTTT.

The chain recombines TRBV2 with TRBJ2-7; 10 nucleotides align to TRBD2. The germline CDR1 and CDR2 sequences are SNHLY and FYNNEI. This CDR3 is built from 17 residues. V was clipped by 4 bases and J by 7 bases; unmatched bases: 16. The CDR3 region has the DNA TGTGCCAGCAGTGGCGGCTTCGGGACTAGCGACTTGGGTGAGCAGTACTTC. Protein product: CASSGGFGTSDLGEQYF.

The chain has TRBV7-2 and TRBJ2-7, with 11 bases identical to TRBD2. CDR3 length equals 17 residues. CDR1 is SGHTA and CDR2 is FQGNSA in the germline V gene. V was pared by 5 bases and J by 4 bases, with 13 bases of the junction left unmatched. The CDR3 region is CASSLPTSGISLYEQYF. The CDR3 DNA reads as TGTGCCAGCAGCCTCCCGACTAGCGGGATCTCGCTGTACGAGCAGTACTTC.

The V call is TRBV6-5, the J call TRBJ2-3, with 7 bases lining up with TRBD1. In germline, CDR1 is MNHEY, CDR2 SVGAGI. Trimming cost V 6 bases and J 3 bases; bases outside gene matches: 12. This CDR3 is built from 16 residues. This chain's CDR3 is CASSYDRAGKTDTQYF. CDR3 bases: TGTGCCAGCAGCTACGACAGGGCTGGGAAAACAGATACGCAGTATTTT.

The J gene is TRBJ2-1, the V gene TRBV6-5; D not resolved. The V gene's germline CDR1 is MNHEY and CDR2 SVGAGI. This CDR3 comprises 16 residues. Trimming stripped 4 bases from V and 6 bases from J, with 19 bases between. The CDR3 spells CASSSRSYSLGNEQFF. DNA of the CDR3: TGTGCCAGCAGTTCCCGGTCTTATAGCCTTGGCAATGAGCAGTTCTTC.

This clone was observed a single time. The gene calls are TRBV7-9 and TRBJ1-6; D unresolved. Germline assignment: CDR1 SEHNR and CDR2 FQNEAQ (reference sequence). Trimming took off 1 base at V and 8 bases at J, with 15 bases between the two ends. The CDR3 totals 16 residues. CDR3: CASSLVSGVGDSPLHF. Here the CDR3 DNA reads TGTGCCAGCAGCTTAGTTTCCGGGGTAGGCGATTCACCCCTCCACTTT.

The chain recombines TRBV4-2 with TRBJ2-7; D remains unclear. This CDR3 comprises 16 residues. The V and J ends lost 3 bases and 3 bases respectively, with 18 bases between them. Germline CDR1 reads LGHNA; CDR2 reads YNFKEQ. CDR3 region: CASSHSGRNGNYEQYF. CDR3 DNA sequence: TGTGCCAGCAGCCACTCAGGACGGAATGGGAACTACGAGCAGTACTTC.

The chain uses TRBV27 and TRBJ2-5, with TRBD2 matching 10 bases. Germline-derived CDR1 and CDR2 are MNHEY and SMNVEV (reference sequence). V shed 5 bases, J shed 3 bases, and the junction held 9 bases outside the gene matches. The CDR3 totals 16 residues. The CDR3 coding sequence is TGTGCCAGCAGTCCGTCTCCCGGGACTAGCGAAGAGACCCAGTACTTC. This encodes CASSPSPGTSEETQYF.

The CDR3 spells CASSKTSGTGELFF. DNA of the CDR3: TGTGCCAGTAGTAAGACTAGCGGCACCGGGGAGCTGTTTTTT. This chain joins TRBV19 and TRBJ2-2; 9 bases align to TRBD2. Per the germline V gene, CDR1 is LNHDA and CDR2 is SQIVND (reference sequence). V shed 4 bases and J 4 bases; nucleotides not matched to a gene: 1. This CDR3 comprises 14 residues.

The chain has TRBV2 and TRBJ2-3, with 8 bases identical to TRBD1. The junction had 6 bases not matched to a gene; V was cut back by 2 bases and J by 5 bases. Germline CDR1 SNHLY, CDR2 FYNNEI. The CDR3 sequence is 15 residues long. The CDR3 sequence: CASSEIEQGEDTQYF. DNA for the CDR3: TGTGCCAGCAGTGAAATTGAACAGGGGGAAGATACGCAGTATTTT.

This CDR3 reads CASSRGSSYNEQFF. CDR3 sequence (DNA): TGCGCCAGCAGTAGGGGGAGCTCCTACAATGAGCAGTTCTTC. V and J are TRBV10-1 and TRBJ2-1, with a possible D match to TRBD1 (6 bases). The length of the CDR3 is 14 residues. Trimming shortened V by 5 bases and J by 0 bases, and 8 bases separated the two germline ends. CDR1 and CDR2 from the germline V gene are WNHNN and SYGVQD (reference sequence).

This clone was seen once. V gene TRBV6-1 combines with J gene TRBJ1-1; TRBD1 agrees at 8 bases. The V and J ends lost 1 base and 4 bases, in that order; junction bases with no gene match: 5. Germline CDR1 is MNHNS and CDR2 is SASEGT. This CDR3 spans 15 amino acids. The CDR3 spells CASSEGTGWVTEAFF. CDR3 DNA sequence: TGTGCCAGCAGTGAAGGGACAGGGTGGGTCACTGAAGCTTTCTTT.

The chain carries TRBV5-1 and TRBJ2-3; tentatively, D is TRBD1 or TRBD2 (5 bases each). CDR3 length: 19 residues. Deletions cut 1 base from V and 0 bases from J, with 21 bases between. Germline V gene sequence: CDR1 SGHRS, CDR2 YFSETQ. CDR3 bases: TGCGCCAGCAGCTTGTTGACCGGGACCCGTTCTTTAAGCACAGATACGCAGTATTTT. It encodes CASSLLTGTRSLSTDTQYF.

The chain recombines TRBV11-2 with TRBJ2-7; D might be TRBD2 (6 bases). This CDR3 contains 16 residues. Deletions cut 4 bases from V and 3 bases from J, with 19 bases between. Germline CDR1 SGHAT, CDR2 FQNNGV. CDR3 sequence reads: CASSSLVGGRLYEQYF. The CDR3 DNA is TGTGCCAGCAGCTCCCTCGTGGGGGGTAGACTCTACGAGCAGTACTTC.

This clone was seen a single time. This sample also contains other DNA sequences that code for the same CDR3. V is TRBV19 and J is TRBJ1-1; no reliable D call. CDR1 and CDR2 from the germline V gene are LNHDA and SQIVND (reference sequence). The CDR3 runs to 11 residues. Trimming took off 4 bases at V and 8 bases at J, with 8 bases between the two ends. CDR3 sequence: CASSTGLEAFF. The CDR3 nucleotides are TGTGCCAGTAGTACGGGGTTGGAAGCTTTCTTT.

The rearrangement links TRBV4-1 to TRBJ1-4; no firm D call. CDR1 is MGHRA and CDR2 is YSYEKL in the germline V gene. This CDR3 contains 16 residues. The V end was cut by 4 bases, the J end by 5 bases, with 17 bases between. This CDR3 reads CASSPFVAGPNEKLFF. The CDR3 coding sequence is TGCGCCAGCAGCCCTTTTGTAGCAGGCCCAAATGAAAAACTGTTTTTT.

J is TRBJ2-7 and V is TRBV10-1; D is undetermined. Germline CDR1 reads WNHNN; CDR2 reads SYGVQD (reference sequence). The CDR3 runs to 14 residues. Trimming pared 3 bases from V and 0 bases from J, leaving 9 bases between. The chain's CDR3 is CASSDPESSYEQYF. CDR3 sequence (DNA): TGCGCCAGCAGTGATCCCGAATCCTCCTACGAGCAGTACTTC.

A note on this clone: The same CDR3 arises from other DNA sequences in this sample as well. The V call is TRBV10-1, the J call TRBJ2-3; 7 positions match TRBD2. Trimming at V came to 0 bases and at J to 0 bases, leaving 0 bases not matched to a gene. The germline gives CDR1 WNHNN, CDR2 SYGVQD (reference sequence). This CDR3 is built from 15 residues. The CDR3 nucleotides read TGCGCCAGCAGTGAGTCTAGCGGGAGCACAGATACGCAGTATTTT. It specifies CASSESSGSTDTQYF.

The chain is built from TRBV6-5 and TRBJ1-1; no definite D call. The germline CDR1 and CDR2 sequences are MNHEY and SVGAGI. The CDR3 contains 13 residues. With 7 bases removed from V and 5 bases from J, the gap between germline ends came to 14 bases. CDR3 nucleotide sequence: TGTGCCAGCATTTCACAGTTTCCGACTGAAGCTTTCTTT. Protein product: CASISQFPTEAFF.